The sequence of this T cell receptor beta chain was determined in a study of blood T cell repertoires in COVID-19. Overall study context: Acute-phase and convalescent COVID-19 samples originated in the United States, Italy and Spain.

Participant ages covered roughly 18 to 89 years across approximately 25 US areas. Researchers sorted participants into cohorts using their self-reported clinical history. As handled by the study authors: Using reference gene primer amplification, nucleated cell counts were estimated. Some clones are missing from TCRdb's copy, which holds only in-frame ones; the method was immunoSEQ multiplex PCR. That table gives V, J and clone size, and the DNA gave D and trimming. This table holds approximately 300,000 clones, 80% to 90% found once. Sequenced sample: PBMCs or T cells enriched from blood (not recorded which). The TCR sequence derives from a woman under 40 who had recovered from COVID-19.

The CDR3 reads CSAGGSSLGYGYTF. In DNA form, the CDR3 reads TGCAGCGCCGGTGGCAGCAGCCTAGGCTATGGCTACACCTTC. The chain joins TRBV29-1 to TRBJ1-2; D unclear. This CDR3 contains 14 residues. Germline assignment: CDR1 SQVTM and CDR2 ANQGSEA. V was clipped by 7 bases and J by 4 bases, with 19 bases between them.